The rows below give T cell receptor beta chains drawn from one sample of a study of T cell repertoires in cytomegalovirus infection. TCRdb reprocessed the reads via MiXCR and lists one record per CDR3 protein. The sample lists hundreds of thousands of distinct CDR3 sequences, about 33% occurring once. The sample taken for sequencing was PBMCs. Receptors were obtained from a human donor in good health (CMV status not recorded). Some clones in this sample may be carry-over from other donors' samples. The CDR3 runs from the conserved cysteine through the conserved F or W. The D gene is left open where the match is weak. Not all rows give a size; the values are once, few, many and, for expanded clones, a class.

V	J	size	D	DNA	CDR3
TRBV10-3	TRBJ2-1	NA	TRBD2	TGTGCCATCAGTGACCCTGGACTAGCGGGGGACGGTGAGCAGTTCTTC	CAISDPGLAGDGEQFF
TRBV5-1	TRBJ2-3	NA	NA	TGCGCCAGCAGCCACGACAGGACAGATACGCAGTATTTT	CASSHDRTDTQYF
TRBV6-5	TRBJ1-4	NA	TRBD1	TGTGCCAGCAGTTATTCCCCTGGACAGGCAACTAATGAAAAACTGTTTTTT	CASSYSPGQATNEKLFF
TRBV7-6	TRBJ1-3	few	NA	TGTGCCAGCAGCTTACACAGAGGGGGAAACACCATATATTTT	CASSLHRGGNTIYF
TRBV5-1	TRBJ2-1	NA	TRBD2	TGCGCCAGCAGCTTGTTGGGGGCAATGAGGCGGGGGGCCCTCTACAATGAGCAGTTCTTC	CASSLLGAMRRGALYNEQFF
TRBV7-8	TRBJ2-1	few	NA	TGTGCCAGCAGCTTAATTGGGGTTCATGAGCAGTTCTTC	CASSLIGVHEQFF
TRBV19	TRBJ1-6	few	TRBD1	TGTGCCAGTAGACCAGGGGGCACTAATTCACCCCTCCACTTT	CASRPGGTNSPLHF
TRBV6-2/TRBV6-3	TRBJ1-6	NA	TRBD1	TGTGCCAGCAGTTCTGGCAGGGGGTATTATAATTCACCCCTCCACTTT	CASSSGRGYYNSPLHF
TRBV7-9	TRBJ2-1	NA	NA	TGTGCCAGCAGCTTAGCGGTACTAGCAACGAATGAGCAGTTCTTC	CASSLAVLATNEQFF
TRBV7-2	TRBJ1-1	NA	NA	TGTGCCAGTAGCTTAGCCCCGGCAGCCCCTTTGTCTTTCTTT	CASSLAPAAPLSFF
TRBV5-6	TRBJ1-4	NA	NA	TGTGCCAGCAGCTTGGGGACCAGTGAAAAACTGTTTTTT	CASSLGTSEKLFF
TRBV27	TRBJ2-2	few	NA	TGTGCCAGCAGTTTATCTGGGAGGGAGCTGTTTTTT	CASSLSGRELFF
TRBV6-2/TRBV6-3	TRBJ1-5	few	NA	TGTGCCAGCAGTTACTCGATCAGGGTGATCAATCAGCCCCAGCATTTT	CASSYSIRVINQPQHF
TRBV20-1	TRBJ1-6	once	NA	TGCAGTGCTAGAGATCCGGCCGATTCACCCCTCAACTTT	CSARDPADSPLNF
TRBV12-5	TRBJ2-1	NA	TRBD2	TGTGCTAGTGGTTTGGCCAGAGCGCGAAGGACTAGCGGGAGGGCCGGGGTTTCTGAGCAGTTCTTC	CASGLARARRTSGRAGVSEQFF
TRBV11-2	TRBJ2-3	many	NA	TGTGCCAGCAGCCCGAGAGGGACAGATACGCAGTATTTT	CASSPRGTDTQYF
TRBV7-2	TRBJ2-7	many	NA	TGTGCCAGCAGCTTAGGTGGAGGGGACGAGCAGTACTTC	CASSLGGGDEQYF
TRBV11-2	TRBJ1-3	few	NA	TGTGCCAGCAGCTCCCACCCGCAGGGGACTGGAAACACCATATATTTT	CASSSHPQGTGNTIYF
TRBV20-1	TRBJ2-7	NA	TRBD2	TGCAGTGCTGCCGGGACTATTTCCTACGAGCAGTACTTC	CSAAGTISYEQYF
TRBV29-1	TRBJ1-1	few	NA	TGCAGCGCCCAAGGGCCGGGTTTGAACACTGAAGCTTTCTTT	CSAQGPGLNTEAFF
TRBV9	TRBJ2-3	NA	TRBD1	TGTGCCAGCAGCGTAGGGGGGACAGGCACAGATACGCAGTATTTT	CASSVGGTGTDTQYF
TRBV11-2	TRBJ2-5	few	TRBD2	TGTGCCAGCAGCGGTGGACTAGCTGAGACCCAGTACTTC	CASSGGLAETQYF
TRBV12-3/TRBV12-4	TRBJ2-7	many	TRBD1	TGTGCCAGCAGCGACAGGGTCTACGAGCAGTACTTC	CASSDRVYEQYF
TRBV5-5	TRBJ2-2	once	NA	TGTGCCAGCAGCTTGGTGGACATGGGACAACCCAAGAACACCGGGGAGCTGTTTTTT	CASSLVDMGQPKNTGELFF
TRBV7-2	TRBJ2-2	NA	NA	TGTCCCAGCAGCTTAGGTGGGCGGTTGAACACCGGGGAGCTGTTTTTT	CPSSLGGRLNTGELFF
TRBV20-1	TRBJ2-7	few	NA	TGCAGTGCTAGGACGGAGTTCGGCTACGAGCAGTACTTC	CSARTEFGYEQYF
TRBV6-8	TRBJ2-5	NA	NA	TGTGCCAGCAGTTACTCCGGGCGGGTGGGGCAAGAGACCCAGTACTTC	CASSYSGRVGQETQYF
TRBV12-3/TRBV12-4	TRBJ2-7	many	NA	TGTGCCAGCAGTTTATCGTCCCCCGGCTCCTACGAGCAGTACTTC	CASSLSSPGSYEQYF
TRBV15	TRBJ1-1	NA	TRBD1	TGTGCCACCAGCAGACGAGGGACAGGGGACACTGAAGCTTTCTTT	CATSRRGTGDTEAFF
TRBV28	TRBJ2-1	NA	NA	TGTGCCAGCAGTCGCGACGGGACCCCCGTGGATGAGCAGTTCTTC	CASSRDGTPVDEQFF
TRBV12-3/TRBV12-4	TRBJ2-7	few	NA	TGTGCCAGCAGCAACGGACGGATAGTCTACGAGCAGTACTTC	CASSNGRIVYEQYF